Listed here are 21 T cell receptor beta chains from one sample, sequenced in a study of regulatory T cells in long-lasting Graves disease. For TCR beta, libraries came from iRepertoire HTBI primers and Arm-PCR of CDR3 regions. Using its own MiXCR run on the multiplex PCR reads, TCRdb lists one record per CDR3 protein. Of almost 350,000 distinct CDR3 sequences in the sample, around a fifth were seen once. The time point here: persistent/refractory GD, antithyroid drugs over 5 years with positive TRAb. From RNA extracted from PBMCs, the TCR library was made. The sample here was peripheral blood mononuclear cells (PBMCs), taken when the disease was refractory, from a patient treated with antithyroid drugs. The receptors were gathered from a female donor with Graves disease.

The V gene is TRBV3-1, the J gene TRBJ2-1, with D possibly TRBD1 on 7 matching bases. The CDR3 length is 19 residues. Trimming removed 0 bases from V and 7 bases from J, with 25 bases in between. Germline loops: CDR1 LGHDT, CDR2 YNNKEL (reference sequence). CDR3 in amino acids: CASSQDWGQGGLSGNEQFF. The CDR3 DNA reads as TGTGCCAGCAGCCAAGACTGGGGTCAGGGGGGATTGTCCGGAAATGAGCAGTTCTTC.

This chain joins TRBV27 and TRBJ1-5; a weak D match, TRBD1 (6 bases). Germline V gene sequence: CDR1 MNHEY, CDR2 SMNVEV (reference sequence). The CDR3 consists of 15 residues. Trimming left V 6 bases short and J 2 bases short, with 14 bases between. This CDR3 is CASRIQGGGNQPQHF. Here the CDR3 DNA reads TGTGCCAGCAGGATACAGGGTGGCGGCAATCAGCCCCAGCATTTT.

This clonotype was counted between two and nine times. The chain couples TRBV12-3 or TRBV12-4 to TRBJ1-5; D possibly corresponds to TRBD1 (6 bases). The CDR3 totals 14 residues. Trimming took off 3 bases at V and 7 bases at J, with 13 bases between the two ends. CDR3 bases: TGTGCCAGCAGTTTCGCGGGGGGCATGCAGCCCCAGCATTTT. As protein: CASSFAGGMQPQHF.

In its sample, this clonotype was seen a few times. The gene calls are TRBV27 and TRBJ1-5; D is undetermined. V shed 1 base and J shed 5 bases, with 15 bases lying between them. In germline, CDR1 is MNHEY, CDR2 SMNVEV (reference sequence). The CDR3 sequence is 16 residues long. CDR3 DNA: TGTGCCAGCAGTTTATTTGGGATGGCGGGCCATCAGCCCCAGCATTTT. It yields the protein CASSLFGMAGHQPQHF.

This clonotype was seen a few times. This chain uses TRBV18 with TRBJ2-7; TRBD1 is a possible D gene (6 bases). V gave up 5 bases and J gave up 1 base, with 12 bases separating them. The CDR3 totals 14 residues. In germline, CDR1 is KGHSH, CDR2 LQKENI. CDR3 coding DNA: TGTGCCAGCTCAGGACAGCAGGCTTCCTACGAGCAGTACTTC. Residues: CASSGQQASYEQYF.

The rearrangement joins TRBV9 to TRBJ2-5, with a tentative D call TRBD2 (6 bases). CDR1 is SGDLS, CDR2 YYNGEE, per germline. Trimming took 4 bases from V and 3 from J, leaving 16 bases between them. CDR3 length: 15 amino acids. CDR3 bases: TGTGCCAGCAGCAGACGCGGGGCGCGGGAAGAGACCCAGTACTTC. It translates to CASSRRGAREETQYF.

Ten or more counts support this clonotype. The chain couples TRBV20-1 to TRBJ1-5; TRBD1 agrees at 9 bases. Trimming removed 6 bases from V and 2 bases from J; junction bases left unmatched: 14. Per germline, CDR1 DFQATT and CDR2 SNEGSKA (reference sequence). This CDR3 region has 17 residues. As DNA, the CDR3 is TGCAGTGCGGGGGGGGACAGGGCGCGATCCCGCAATCAGCCCCAGCATTTT. Protein sequence: CSAGGDRARSRNQPQHF.

The table lists this clonotype with many counts. The chain is built from TRBV4-3 and TRBJ2-7; 9 positions match TRBD2. V was pared by 1 base and J by 5 bases, with 6 bases of the junction left unmatched. The CDR3 spans 15 residues. The V gene's germline CDR1 is LGHNA and CDR2 YSLEER. The CDR3 region is CASSQAVKRGDEQYF. The CDR3 DNA follows: TGCGCCAGCAGCCAAGCGGTGAAGCGGGGGGACGAGCAGTACTTC.

V is TRBV5-1 and J is TRBJ2-1; 10 bases map to TRBD2. Germline V gene lookup returns CDR1 SGHRS and CDR2 YFSETQ. With V trimmed by 4 bases and J by 0 bases, 22 bases remained unmatched. This CDR3 is 22 amino acids long. CDR3 sequence reads: CASSMPLRDEREGRSSYNEQFF. CDR3 DNA: TGCGCCAGCAGCATGCCCCTGAGGGATGAGCGGGAGGGCAGAAGCTCCTACAATGAGCAGTTCTTC.

Many counts were recorded for this clonotype. V and J are TRBV20-1 and TRBJ1-6; D not resolved. From germline, CDR1 is DFQATT and CDR2 SNEGSKA (reference sequence). This CDR3 contains 12 residues. Between the trimmed V and J ends, which lost 5 bases and 10 bases, there was a span of 12 bases. CDR3 region: CSASSLISPLHF. The CDR3 DNA sequence: TGCAGTGCTTCCAGCCTTATATCACCCCTCCACTTT.

The rearrangement links TRBV7-8 to TRBJ2-4; 8 bases match TRBD2. The V gene's germline CDR1 is SGHVS and CDR2 FQNEAQ. V shed 5 bases and J 9 bases; nucleotides not matched to a gene: 3. The CDR3 is 12 amino acids. CDR3 nucleotides: TGTGCCAGCAGCCCGGGGGGGGGCATTCAGTACTTC. Translating gives CASSPGGGIQYF.

This clonotype was observed many times. This chain links TRBV2 with TRBJ1-1; 7 bases map to TRBD1. The trim removed 8 bases at V and 0 bases at J, leaving 6 bases unmatched. The germline CDR1 and CDR2 sequences are SNHLY and FYNNEI. The CDR3 loop spans 14 amino acids. DNA for the CDR3: TGTGCCAGCGGGAAGGGGGCGTTGAACACTGAAGCTTTCTTT. Protein: CASGKGALNTEAFF.

Ten or more counts support this clonotype. This chain connects TRBV19 to TRBJ1-1, with 8 nucleotides matching TRBD1. This CDR3 comprises 13 residues. Germline values: CDR1 LNHDA, CDR2 SQIVND (reference sequence). Germline trimming cut 9 bases from V and 3 bases from J; bases unmatched to any gene: 6. This chain's CDR3 is CASSQDRDTEAFF. In nucleotides, the CDR3 is TGTGCCAGCAGCCAGGACAGGGACACTGAAGCTTTCTTT.

The chain combines TRBV7-2 with TRBJ2-1, with a possible D match to TRBD2 (6 bases). CDR1 and CDR2 from the germline V gene are SGHTA and FQGNSA. V lost 1 base to trimming and J lost 8 bases, with 15 bases between them. The CDR3 consists of 15 residues. The CDR3 here is CASSLGRPPGDEQFF. DNA of the CDR3: TGTGCCAGCAGCTTAGGAAGGCCTCCGGGGGATGAGCAGTTCTTC.

The chain has TRBV19 and TRBJ1-1; D unresolved. The CDR3 has 14 amino acids. The V and J ends lost 3 bases and 4 bases respectively, with 12 bases between them. CDR1 and CDR2 (germline): LNHDA, SQIVND (reference sequence). The CDR3 sequence is CASSIGPAGTEAFF. CDR3 bases: TGTGCCAGTAGTATCGGACCGGCGGGCACTGAAGCTTTCTTT.

This clonotype occurred many times. The chain links TRBV28 to TRBJ1-2; no clear D. Germline V CDR1 and CDR2: MDHEN, SYDVKM. The germline V and J ends were trimmed by 2 bases and 1 base, with 5 bases remaining between them. The CDR3 consists of 13 residues. In DNA form, the CDR3 reads TGTGCCAGCAGTTTAACAGTTAACTATGGCTACACCTTC. Translation: CASSLTVNYGYTF.

There are many counts of this clonotype. The V call is TRBV6-5, the J call TRBJ2-5, with TRBD1 identical over 9 bases. CDR3 length: 16 residues. Trimming took 4 bases from V and 5 from J; bases not matched to a gene: 11. Germline CDR1 and CDR2: MNHEY and SVGAGI. Here the CDR3 reads CASSFVPGQGWETQYF. DNA of the CDR3: TGTGCCAGCAGTTTCGTCCCGGGACAGGGTTGGGAGACCCAGTACTTC.

On this clonotype itself: This may be a read error, as it is one base from a much larger clone. V gene TRBV24-1 combines with J gene TRBJ1-3; unclear D gene. This CDR3 has 15 amino acids. Germline lookup yields CDR1 KGHDR and CDR2 SFDVKD. CDR3 residues: CATSDPHRSGDTIYF. The DNA for the CDR3 is TGTGCCACCAGTGATCCACACCGCTCTGGAGACACCATATATTTT.

This clonotype has a handful of counts. The rearrangement uses TRBV27 and TRBJ2-2; 7 bases are a match to TRBD2. V lost 4 bases to trimming and J lost 8 bases; unmatched junction nucleotides: 10. The germline V gene encodes CDR1 MNHEY and CDR2 SMNVEV (reference sequence). The CDR3 totals 15 residues. The CDR3 DNA is TGTGCCAGCAGTTGGGACGCCGGAGCGGGGGGGGAGCTGTTTTTT. Protein sequence: CASSWDAGAGGELFF.

This rearrangement joins TRBV29-1 to TRBJ2-7; possibly TRBD1 for D (6 bases). Germline CDR1 SQVTM, CDR2 ANQGSEA. The CDR3 contains 13 residues. The V end was cut by 5 bases, the J end by 2 bases, with 13 bases between. CDR3 in DNA: TGCAGCGTTCGGAACAGGGAACCCTACGAGCAGTACTTC. Translation: CSVRNREPYEQYF.

The chain couples TRBV6-2 or TRBV6-3 to TRBJ1-4; D ambiguous. CDR3 length: 13 amino acids. In germline, CDR1 is MNHEY, CDR2 SVGEGT. Trimming removed 2 bases from V and 6 bases from J, with 7 bases in between. The CDR3 protein is CASSYVAHEKLFF. CDR3 sequence (DNA): TGTGCCAGCAGTTACGTAGCGCATGAAAAACTGTTTTTT.